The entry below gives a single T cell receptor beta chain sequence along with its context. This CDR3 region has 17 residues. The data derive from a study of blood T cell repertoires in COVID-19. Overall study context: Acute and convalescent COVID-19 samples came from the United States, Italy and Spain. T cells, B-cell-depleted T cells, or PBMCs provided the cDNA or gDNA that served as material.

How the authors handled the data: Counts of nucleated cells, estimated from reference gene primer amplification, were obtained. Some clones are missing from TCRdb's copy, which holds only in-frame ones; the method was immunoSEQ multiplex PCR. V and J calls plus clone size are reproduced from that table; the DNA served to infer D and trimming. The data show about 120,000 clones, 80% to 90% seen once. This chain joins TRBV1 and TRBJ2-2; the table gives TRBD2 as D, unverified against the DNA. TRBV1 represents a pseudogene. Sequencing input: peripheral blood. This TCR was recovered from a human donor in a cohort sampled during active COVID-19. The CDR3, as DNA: TGCACCAGCAGCCCGGGACTAGCGGGGGGGCGAGGCGGGGAGCTGTTTTTT. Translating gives CTSSPGLAGGRGGELFF.